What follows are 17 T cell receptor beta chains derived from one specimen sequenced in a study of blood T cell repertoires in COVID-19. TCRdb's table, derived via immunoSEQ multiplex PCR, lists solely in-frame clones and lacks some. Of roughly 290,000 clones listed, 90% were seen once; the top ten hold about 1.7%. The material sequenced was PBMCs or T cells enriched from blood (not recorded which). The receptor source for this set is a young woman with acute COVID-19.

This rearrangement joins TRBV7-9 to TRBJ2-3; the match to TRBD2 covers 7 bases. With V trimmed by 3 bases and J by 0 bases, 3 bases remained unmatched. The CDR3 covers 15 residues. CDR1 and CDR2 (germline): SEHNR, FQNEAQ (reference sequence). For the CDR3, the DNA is TGTGCCAGCAGCTTGCTAGCGGCTAGCACAGATACGCAGTATTTT. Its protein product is CASSLLAASTDTQYF. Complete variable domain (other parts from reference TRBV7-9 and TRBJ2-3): DTGVSQNPRHKITKRGQNVTFRCDPISEHNRLYWYRQTLGQGPEFLTYFQNEAQLEKSRLLSDRFSAERPKGSFSTLEIQRTEQGDSAMYLCASSLLAASTDTQYFGPGTRLTVL.

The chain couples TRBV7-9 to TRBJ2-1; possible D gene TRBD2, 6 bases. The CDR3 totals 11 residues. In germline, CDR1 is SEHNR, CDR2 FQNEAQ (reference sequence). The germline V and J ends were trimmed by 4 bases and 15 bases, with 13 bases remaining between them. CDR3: CASSSGLLRFF. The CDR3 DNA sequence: TGTGCCAGCAGCTCGGGACTTTTAAGGTTCTTC. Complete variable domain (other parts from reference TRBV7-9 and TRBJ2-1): DTGVSQNPRHKITKRGQNVTFRCDPISEHNRLYWYRQTLGQGPEFLTYFQNEAQLEKSRLLSDRFSAERPKGSFSTLEIQRTEQGDSAMYLCASSSGLLRFFGPGTRLTVL.

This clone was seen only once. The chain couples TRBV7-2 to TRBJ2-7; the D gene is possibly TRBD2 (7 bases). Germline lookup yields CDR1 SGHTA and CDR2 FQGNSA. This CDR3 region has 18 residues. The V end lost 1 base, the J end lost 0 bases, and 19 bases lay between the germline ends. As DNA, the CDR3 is TGTGCCAGCAGCTTAGAGGGACGTGGGAGGGGGTACTCCTACGAGCAGTACTTC. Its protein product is CASSLEGRGRGYSYEQYF.

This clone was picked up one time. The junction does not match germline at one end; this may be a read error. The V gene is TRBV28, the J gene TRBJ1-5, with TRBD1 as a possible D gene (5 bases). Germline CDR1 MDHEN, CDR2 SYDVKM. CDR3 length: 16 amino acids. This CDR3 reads CASSFRRAYSNQLQHF. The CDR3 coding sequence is TGTGCCAGCAGTTTTCGCAGGGCGTATAGCAATCAGCTCCAGCATTTT.

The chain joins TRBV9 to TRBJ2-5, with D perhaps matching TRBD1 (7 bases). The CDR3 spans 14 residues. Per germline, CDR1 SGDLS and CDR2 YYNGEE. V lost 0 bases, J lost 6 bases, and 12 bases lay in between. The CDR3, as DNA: TGTGCCAGCAGCGTAGAGGCAGGGGGGCAGACCCAGTACTTC. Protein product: CASSVEAGGQTQYF.

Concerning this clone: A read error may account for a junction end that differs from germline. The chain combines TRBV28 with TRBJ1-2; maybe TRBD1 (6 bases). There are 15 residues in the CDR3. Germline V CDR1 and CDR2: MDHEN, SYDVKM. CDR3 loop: CASCFGGGGLAGYTF. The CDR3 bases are TGTGCCAGCTGTTTTGGGGGCGGGGGGTTGGCTGGCTACACCTTC.

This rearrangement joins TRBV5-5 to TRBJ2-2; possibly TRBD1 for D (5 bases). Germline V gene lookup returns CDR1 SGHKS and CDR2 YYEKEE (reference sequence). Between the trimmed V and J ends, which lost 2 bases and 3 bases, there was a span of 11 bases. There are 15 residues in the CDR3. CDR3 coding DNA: TGTGCCAGCAGCTTTGGGGCAGGCCACACCGGGGAGCTGTTTTTT. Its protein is CASSFGAGHTGELFF.

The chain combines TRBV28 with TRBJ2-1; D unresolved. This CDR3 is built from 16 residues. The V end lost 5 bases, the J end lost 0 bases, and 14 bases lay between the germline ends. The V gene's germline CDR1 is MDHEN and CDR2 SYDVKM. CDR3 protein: CASSLSWRSSYNEQFF. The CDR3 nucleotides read TGTGCCAGCAGTCTTAGCTGGAGAAGCTCCTACAATGAGCAGTTCTTC. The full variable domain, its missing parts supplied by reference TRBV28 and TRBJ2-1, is DVKVTQSSRYLVKRTGEKVFLECVQDMDHENMFWYRQDPGLGLRLIYFSYDVKMKEKGDIPEGYSVSREKKERFSLILESASTNQTSMYLCASSLSWRSSYNEQFFGPGTRLTVL.

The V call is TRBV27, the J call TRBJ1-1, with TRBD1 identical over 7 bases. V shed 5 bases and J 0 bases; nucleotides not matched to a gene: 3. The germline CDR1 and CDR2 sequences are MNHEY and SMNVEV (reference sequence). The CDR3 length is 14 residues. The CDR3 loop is CASSPGQLNTEAFF. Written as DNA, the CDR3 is TGTGCCAGCAGTCCGGGACAGCTGAACACTGAAGCTTTCTTT.

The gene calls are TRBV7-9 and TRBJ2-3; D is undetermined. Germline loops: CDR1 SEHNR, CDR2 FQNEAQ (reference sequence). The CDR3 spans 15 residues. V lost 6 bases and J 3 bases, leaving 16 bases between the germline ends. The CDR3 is CASRLLGRQTDTQYF. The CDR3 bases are TGTGCCAGCAGACTCCTCGGCAGGCAGACAGATACGCAGTATTTT.

Written as DNA, the CDR3 is TGTGCCAGCAGTTTATGGGCTAGCGGGGTCACCGGGGAGCTGTTTTTT. This translates into CASSLWASGVTGELFF. This chain connects TRBV28 to TRBJ2-2, with 9 bases that match TRBD2. The CDR3 has 16 residues. The germline gives CDR1 MDHEN, CDR2 SYDVKM. With V trimmed by 0 bases and J by 4 bases, 3 bases remained unmatched.

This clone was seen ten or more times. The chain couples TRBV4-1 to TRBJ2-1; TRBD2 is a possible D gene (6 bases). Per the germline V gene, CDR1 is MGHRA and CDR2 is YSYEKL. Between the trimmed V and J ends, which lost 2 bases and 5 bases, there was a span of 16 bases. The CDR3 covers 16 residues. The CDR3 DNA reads TGCGCCAGCAGCCAACCCGCTAGCGTATCCCACAATGAGCAGTTCTTC. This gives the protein CASSQPASVSHNEQFF.

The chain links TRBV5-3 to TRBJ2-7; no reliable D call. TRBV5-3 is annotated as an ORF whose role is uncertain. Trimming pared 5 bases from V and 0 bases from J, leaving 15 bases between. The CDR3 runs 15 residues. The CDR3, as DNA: TGTGCCAGAAGTCATCCAGGTTGCCTCTCCTACGAGCAGTACTTC. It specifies CARSHPGCLSYEQYF.

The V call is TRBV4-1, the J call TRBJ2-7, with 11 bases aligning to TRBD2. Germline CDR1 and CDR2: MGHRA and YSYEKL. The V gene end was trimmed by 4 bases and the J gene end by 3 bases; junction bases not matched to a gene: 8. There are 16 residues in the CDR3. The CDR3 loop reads CASSLSGTSGRYEQYF. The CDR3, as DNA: TGCGCCAGCAGCCTATCCGGGACTAGCGGCCGCTACGAGCAGTACTTC.

The CDR3 protein is CASSFGGSNTGELFF. CDR3 in DNA: TGTGCCAGCAGTTTCGGGGGATCGAACACCGGGGAGCTGTTTTTT. The chain joins TRBV28 to TRBJ2-2; D may be TRBD2 (6 bases). The CDR3 is 15 residues long. Germline V gene lookup returns CDR1 MDHEN and CDR2 SYDVKM. Trimming pared 3 bases from V and 0 bases from J, leaving 8 bases between.

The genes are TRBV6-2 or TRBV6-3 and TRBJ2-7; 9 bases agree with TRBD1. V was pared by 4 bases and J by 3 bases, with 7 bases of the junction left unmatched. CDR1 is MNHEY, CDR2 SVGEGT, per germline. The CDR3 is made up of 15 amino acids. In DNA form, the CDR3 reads TGTGCCAGCAGTTCCGCCGGGACAGGGAACTACGAGCAGTACTTC. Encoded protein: CASSSAGTGNYEQYF.

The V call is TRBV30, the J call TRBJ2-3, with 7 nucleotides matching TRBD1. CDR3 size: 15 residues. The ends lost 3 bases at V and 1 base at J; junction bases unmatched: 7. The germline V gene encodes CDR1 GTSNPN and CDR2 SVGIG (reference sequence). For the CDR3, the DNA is TGTGCCTGGAGCCGCCAGGGGGTAGGCACAGATACGCAGTATTTT. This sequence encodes CAWSRQGVGTDTQYF.